Listed here are 7 T cell receptor beta chains from one sample, sequenced in a study of cytomegalovirus exposure and HLA in healthy donors. The PCR was carried out with 60 Vbeta primers and 13 Jbeta primers. Sequencing was performed with immunoSEQ multiplex PCR; in TCRdb, only in-frame clones are kept and a portion is missing. The sample consists of some 200,000 clones, about 70% of them appearing once. The sample comprised PBMCs. The receptor set was obtained from a man between 40 and 49 years old in good health and CMV-seropositive.

V is TRBV4-3 and J is TRBJ2-3; possible D gene TRBD1, 6 bases. Trimming cost V 0 bases and J 2 bases, with 21 bases left between them. Germline CDR1 reads LGHNA; CDR2 reads YSLEER. The CDR3 length is 19 residues. CDR3 nucleotide sequence: TGCGCCAGCAGCCAAGATCGCGGTGGAGGCAGGGGCTACACAGATACGCAGTATTTT. Its protein is CASSQDRGGGRGYTDTQYF.

V gene TRBV5-1 combines with J gene TRBJ2-5; D not resolved. Trimming removed 0 bases from V and 2 bases from J, with 14 bases in between. The CDR3 is 16 amino acids. The germline CDR1 and CDR2 sequences are SGHRS and YFSETQ. The CDR3 DNA is TGCGCCAGCAGCTTGGCGGGTCTGCCAGATCAAGAGACCCAGTACTTC. This gives the protein CASSLAGLPDQETQYF.

The chain recombines TRBV21-1 with TRBJ2-1; no check of the table's D call, TRBD1, against the DNA was made. TRBV21-1 is a recognized pseudogene. This CDR3 spans 17 amino acids. CDR3 sequence reads: CASSKDGDRVGYNEQFF. CDR3 in DNA: TGTGCCAGCAGCAAAGACGGCGACAGGGTGGGTTACAATGAGCAGTTCTTC.

This clone was observed once. The chain has TRBV23-1 and TRBJ1-2; D is unresolved. TRBV23-1 carries the ORF label, with uncertain function. The CDR3 is made up of 15 amino acids. Trimming stripped 3 bases from V and 3 bases from J, with 14 bases between. The CDR3 sequence: CASSHHDTRYYGYTF. The CDR3 DNA sequence: TGCGCCAGCAGTCACCACGATACACGTTACTATGGCTACACCTTC.

The chain employs TRBV29-1 and TRBJ2-7; 8 bases align to TRBD1. The junction had 5 bases not matched to a gene; V was cut back by 1 base and J by 0 bases. Germline CDR1 SQVTM, CDR2 ANQGSEA. The CDR3 has 15 residues. For the CDR3, the DNA is TGCAGCGTTGAAGGGACAGGGATGAGCTCCTACGAGCAGTACTTC. Amino acid sequence: CSVEGTGMSSYEQYF.

This clone was seen a single time. This rearrangement joins TRBV7-9 to TRBJ2-7; tentatively, D is TRBD1 (6 bases). The CDR3 length is 15 residues. Trimming left V 5 bases short and J 1 base short, with 15 bases between. The V gene's germline CDR1 is SEHNR and CDR2 FQNEAQ (reference sequence). The chain's CDR3 is CASSRPGTQSYEQYF. The CDR3 coding sequence is TGTGCCAGCAGCCGACCCGGGACACAATCCTACGAGCAGTACTTC. Looking up the rest from reference TRBV7-9 and TRBJ2-7 gives the full variable domain: DTGVSQNPRHKITKRGQNVTFRCDPISEHNRLYWYRQTLGQGPEFLTYFQNEAQLEKSRLLSDRFSAERPKGSFSTLEIQRTEQGDSAMYLCASSRPGTQSYEQYFGPGTRLTVT.

This clone came up once. This sequence joins TRBV6-5 and TRBJ1-2; D perhaps matches TRBD1 (5 bases). From germline, CDR1 is MNHEY and CDR2 SVGAGI. The CDR3 is 16 amino acids. Trimming took 2 bases from V and 5 from J, leaving 18 bases between them. DNA of the CDR3: TGTGCCAGCAGTTACCTAGAGGGACTAAAGGGGTATGGCTACACCTTC. Protein: CASSYLEGLKGYGYTF.